The clone carrying this T cell receptor (beta chain) was seen repeatedly, ten times or more. Its antigen is not identified. TCR beta libraries were made by quantitative 5'-RACE with molecular barcodes. Each CDR3 protein gets one entry after TCRdb re-called the 5' RACE reads with MiXCR. The sample consists of about 700,000 distinct CDR3 sequences, 15% to 20% of them appearing once. Germline lookup yields CDR1 MNHEY and CDR2 SVGAGI. V was clipped by 2 bases and J by 0 bases, with 7 bases between them. The CDR3 consists of 14 residues. The data were taken from a study of CD8 T cells in ankylosing spondylitis. Points from the study as a whole: In reactive arthritis synovial fluid and blood, some motif variants had been reported before. In ankylosing spondylitis blood, a motif of roughly eight highly homologous TCR beta variants appeared characteristic.

This receptor was obtained from a male donor with ankylosing spondylitis. The sequenced material came from blood, either unsorted or a sorted T cell fraction (not recorded which). The chain joins TRBV6-5 to TRBJ1-1; D might be TRBD1 (5 bases). CDR3 bases: TGTGCCAGCAGTTACCGGGGGATGAACACTGAAGCTTTCTTT. It specifies CASSYRGMNTEAFF.